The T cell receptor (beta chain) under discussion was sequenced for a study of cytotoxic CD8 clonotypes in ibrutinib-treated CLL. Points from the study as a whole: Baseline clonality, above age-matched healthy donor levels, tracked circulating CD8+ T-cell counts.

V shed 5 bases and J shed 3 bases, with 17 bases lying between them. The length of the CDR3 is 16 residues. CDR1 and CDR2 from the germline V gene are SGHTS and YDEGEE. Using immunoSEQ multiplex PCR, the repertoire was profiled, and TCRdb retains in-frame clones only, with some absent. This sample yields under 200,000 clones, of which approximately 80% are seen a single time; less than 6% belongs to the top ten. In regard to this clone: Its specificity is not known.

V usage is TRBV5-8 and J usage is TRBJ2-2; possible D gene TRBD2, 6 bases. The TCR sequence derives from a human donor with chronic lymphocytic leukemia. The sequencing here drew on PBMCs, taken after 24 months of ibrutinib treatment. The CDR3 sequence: CASRNRDLAHTGELFF. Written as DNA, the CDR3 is TGTGCCAGCAGAAACCGGGACTTAGCCCACACCGGGGAGCTGTTTTTT.